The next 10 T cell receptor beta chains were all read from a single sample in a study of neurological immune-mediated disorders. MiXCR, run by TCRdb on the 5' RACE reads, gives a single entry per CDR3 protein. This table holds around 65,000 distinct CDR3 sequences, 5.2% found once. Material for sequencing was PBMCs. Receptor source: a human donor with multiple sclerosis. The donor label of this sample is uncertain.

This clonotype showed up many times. For the CDR3, the DNA is TGTGCCACCAGCAGAGATTGGGGGGGTAATCAGCCCCAGCATTTT. It specifies CATSRDWGGNQPQHF. This chain uses TRBV15 with TRBJ1-5, with D maybe TRBD1 (5 bases). The CDR3 has 15 residues. Deletions cut 0 bases from V and 4 bases from J, with 10 bases between. CDR1 is LNHNV and CDR2 is YYDKDF in the germline V gene (reference sequence).

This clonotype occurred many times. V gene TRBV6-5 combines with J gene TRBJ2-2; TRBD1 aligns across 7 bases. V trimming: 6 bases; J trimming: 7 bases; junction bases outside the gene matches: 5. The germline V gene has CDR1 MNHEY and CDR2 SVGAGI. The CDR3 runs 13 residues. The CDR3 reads CASRRGHSGELFF. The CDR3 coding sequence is TGTGCCAGCAGGAGGGGGCACAGCGGGGAGCTGTTTTTT.

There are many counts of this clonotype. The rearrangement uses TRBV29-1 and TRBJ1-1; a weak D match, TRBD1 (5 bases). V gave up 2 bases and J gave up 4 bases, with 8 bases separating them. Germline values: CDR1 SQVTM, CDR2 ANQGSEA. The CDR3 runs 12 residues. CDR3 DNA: TGCAGCGTTGAAAATGGGGCCACTGAAGCTTTCTTT. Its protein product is CSVENGATEAFF.

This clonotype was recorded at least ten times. The CDR3 loop reads CASSPAGRDTQYF. The CDR3 nucleotides are TGCGCCAGCAGCCCGGCGGGACGCGATACGCAGTATTTT. The chain has TRBV5-1 and TRBJ2-3, with D possibly matching TRBD2 (6 bases). Germline-derived CDR1 and CDR2 are SGHRS and YFSETQ. This CDR3 contains 13 residues. Trimming removed 4 bases from V and 6 bases from J, with 12 bases in between.

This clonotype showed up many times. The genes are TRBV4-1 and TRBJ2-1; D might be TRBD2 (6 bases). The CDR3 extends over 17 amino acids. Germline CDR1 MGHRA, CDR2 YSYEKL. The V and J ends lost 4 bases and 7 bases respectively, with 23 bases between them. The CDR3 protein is CASSREAKTSSINEQFF. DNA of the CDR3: TGCGCCAGCAGCCGAGAAGCGAAGACTAGTTCAATAAATGAGCAGTTCTTC.

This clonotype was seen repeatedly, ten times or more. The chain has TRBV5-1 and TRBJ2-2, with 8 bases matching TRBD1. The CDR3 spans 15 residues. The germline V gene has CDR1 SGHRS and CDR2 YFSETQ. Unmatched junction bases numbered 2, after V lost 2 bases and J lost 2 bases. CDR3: CASSFAGGNTGELFF. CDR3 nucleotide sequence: TGCGCCAGCAGCTTCGCAGGGGGCAACACCGGGGAGCTGTTTTTT.

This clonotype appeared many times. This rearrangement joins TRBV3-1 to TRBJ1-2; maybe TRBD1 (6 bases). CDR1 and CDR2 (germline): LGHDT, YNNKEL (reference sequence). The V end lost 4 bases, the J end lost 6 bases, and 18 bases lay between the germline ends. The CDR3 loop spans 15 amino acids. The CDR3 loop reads CASSRGQEGYDGYTF. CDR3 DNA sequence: TGTGCCAGCAGCCGGGGACAAGAAGGTTATGATGGCTACACCTTC.

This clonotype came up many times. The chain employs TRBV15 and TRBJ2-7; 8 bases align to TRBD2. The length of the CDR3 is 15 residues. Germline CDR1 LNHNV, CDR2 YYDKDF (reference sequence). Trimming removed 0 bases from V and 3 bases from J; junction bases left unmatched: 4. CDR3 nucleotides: TGTGCCACCAGCAGAGATCTAGCGGGTTTCTACGAGCAGTACTTC. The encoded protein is CATSRDLAGFYEQYF. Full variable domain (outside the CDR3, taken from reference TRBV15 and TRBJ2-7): DAMVIQNPRYQVTQFGKPVTLSCSQTLNHNVMYWYQQKSSQAPKLLFHYYDKDFNNEADTPDNFQSRRPNTSFCFLDIRSPGLGDTAMYLCATSRDLAGFYEQYFGPGTRLTVT.

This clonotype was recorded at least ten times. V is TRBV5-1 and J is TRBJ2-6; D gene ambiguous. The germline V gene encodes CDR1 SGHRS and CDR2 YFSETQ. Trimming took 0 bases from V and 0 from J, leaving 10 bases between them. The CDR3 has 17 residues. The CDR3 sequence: CASSLDPFGSGANVLTF. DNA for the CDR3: TGCGCCAGCAGCTTGGATCCGTTCGGCTCTGGGGCCAACGTCCTGACTTTC.

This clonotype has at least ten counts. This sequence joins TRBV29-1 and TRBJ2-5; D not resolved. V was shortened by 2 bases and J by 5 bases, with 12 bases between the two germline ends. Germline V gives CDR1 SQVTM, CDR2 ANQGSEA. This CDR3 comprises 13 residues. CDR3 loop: CSVESQLAETQYF. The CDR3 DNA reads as TGCAGCGTTGAATCCCAACTGGCGGAGACCCAGTACTTC.